The subject of this entry is one TCR beta chain. Between the trimmed V and J ends, which lost 6 bases and 2 bases, there was a span of 17 bases. Germline V gives CDR1 MDHEN, CDR2 SYDVKM. This CDR3 has 16 residues. CD8 cells regarded as naive lacked CD45RO, were positively chosen for CCR7, and omitted terminally differentiated effector memory CD45RA+ cells. These data belong to a study of shared clonotypes between healthy human individuals. The table came from immunoSEQ multiplex PCR; TCRdb's copy has only in-frame clones and leaves some out. Seen here are approximately 1.9 million clones, around 93% observed once, and the top ten hold approximately 1.7%.

This clonotype was sampled from a man aged 18 to 30 in good health. Some clones in this sample may be carry-over from other donors' samples. This sequence joins TRBV28 and TRBJ2-1; TRBD2 is a possible D gene (6 bases). What was sequenced was naive CD8+ T cells from PBMCs. The CDR3 DNA reads as TGTGCCAGCAGCTCTCTTAGGGAGGTTGCCTACAATGAGCAGTTCTTC. Its translation: CASSSLREVAYNEQFF.